Sequencing of this TCR beta chain was carried out in a study of molecular identifiers for immune sequencing clone quantification. Study-wide background: Replicate experiments took RNA from 20,000 or 100,000 naive CD8 cells, divided it five ways and sequenced four.

Naive CD8 sequencing libraries were generated from approximately 20,000 to 1,000,000 sorted cells, with 10%, 30% or 50% RNA as input. In its sample, this clonotype was seen a few times. Antigen specificity is unknown. Study-level points and caveats: For effector cells, clones above 20 RNA copies held over 99% of molecules; for naive cells, under 1%.

One entry per CDR3 protein, called by TCRdb with MiXCR from the PCR reads. The repertoire has about 320,000 distinct CDR3 sequences, about 22% of them found once; the top ten carry approximately 0.8%. The sample was naive CD8+ T cells from blood, with Jurkat cell RNA spiked in. The subset is: FACS-sorted CD8+CD4-CCR7+CD45RA+ naive T cells. This receptor was identified in a human donor in good health. Some libraries in this study had Jurkat cell RNA spiked in.

The CDR3 is CSARGTGLEGEQYF. DNA for the CDR3: TGCAGTGCTAGGGGGACAGGGCTCGAAGGCGAGCAGTACTTC. The rearrangement links TRBV20-1 to TRBJ2-7; 9 bases align to TRBD1. This CDR3 region has 14 residues. CDR1 is DFQATT, CDR2 SNEGSKA, per germline (reference sequence). J gave up 6 bases and V 3 bases, and 9 bases lay outside the gene matches.